This passage covers 11 T cell receptor beta chains from one sample sequenced in a study of blood T cell repertoires in COVID-19. Only in-frame clones appear in the TCRdb table, and some are missing; sequencing was by immunoSEQ multiplex PCR. The sample records about 240,000 clones, 75% to 90% being singletons. The specimen sequenced was peripheral blood. All receptors come from a woman aged 55-69 years with active or convalescent COVID-19.

The chain couples TRBV6-6 to TRBJ2-1; D is uncertain. Germline CDR1 is MNHNY and CDR2 is SVGAGI (reference sequence). CDR3 length: 15 amino acids. V was pared by 4 bases and J by 2 bases, with 12 bases between. The DNA for the CDR3 is TGTGCCAGCAGTTCTGATTTCCTAACCTACAATGAGCAGTTCTTC. As protein: CASSSDFLTYNEQFF.

This chain connects TRBV5-5 to TRBJ1-4; 7 bases are a match to TRBD1. Germline V gene sequence: CDR1 SGHKS, CDR2 YYEKEE (reference sequence). The length of the CDR3 is 15 residues. V was clipped by 5 bases and J by 5 bases; unmatched bases: 9. The CDR3 DNA reads as TGTGCCAGCAGTTTCGCGGGACAGTTGAATGAAAAACTGTTTTTT. Translating it yields CASSFAGQLNEKLFF.

V and J are TRBV4-1 and TRBJ2-7; 7 nucleotides agree with TRBD2. The germline V gene encodes CDR1 MGHRA and CDR2 YSYEKL. The trim removed 4 bases at V and 2 bases at J, leaving 5 bases unmatched. The CDR3 totals 14 residues. CDR3 DNA: TGCGCCAGCAGCCGCCCCGGGACTACCTACGAGCAGTACTTC. Translated, it gives CASSRPGTTYEQYF.

V gene TRBV11-2 combines with J gene TRBJ2-3; 11 positions match TRBD2. CDR1 SGHAT and CDR2 FQNNGV come from the germline V gene. Trimming cost V 5 bases and J 1 base; bases outside gene matches: 5. The CDR3 length is 16 residues. The CDR3 here is CASSISGGAGTDTQYF. The CDR3 DNA follows: TGTGCCAGCAGCATTAGCGGGGGGGCAGGCACAGATACGCAGTATTTT.

The chain joins TRBV4-1 to TRBJ1-1; tentative D call: TRBD1 (6 bases). CDR3 size: 16 residues. CDR1 and CDR2 (germline): MGHRA, YSYEKL. The V and J ends lost 1 base and 5 bases respectively, with 17 bases between them. The CDR3 sequence is CASSQVLGAAATEAFF. CDR3 bases: TGCGCCAGCAGCCAAGTGTTGGGGGCCGCGGCGACTGAAGCTTTCTTT.

The V gene is TRBV7-8, the J gene TRBJ2-1, with 8 nucleotides matching TRBD2. The V gene's germline CDR1 is SGHVS and CDR2 FQNEAQ. With 6 bases clipped from V and 4 bases from J, the junction kept 11 bases outside the gene matches. The CDR3 has 16 amino acids. This CDR3 reads CASRSGGRYLYNEQFF. DNA for the CDR3: TGTGCCAGCAGAAGCGGGGGACGGTACCTTTACAATGAGCAGTTCTTC.

This sequence joins TRBV5-1 and TRBJ1-5; 7 bases are shared with TRBD1. The CDR3 sequence is 14 residues long. V was pared by 2 bases and J by 5 bases, with 4 bases of the junction left unmatched. Germline CDR1 is SGHRS and CDR2 is YFSETQ. CDR3 in DNA: TGCGCCAGCAGCTTCGACAGGGTTGATCAGCCCCAGCATTTT. This encodes CASSFDRVDQPQHF.

This clone was counted a few times. V gene TRBV10-3 combines with J gene TRBJ1-6; a possible D gene is TRBD1 (5 bases). The CDR3 covers 14 residues. The germline gives CDR1 ENHRY, CDR2 SYGVKD. V gave up 4 bases and J gave up 7 bases, with 11 bases separating them. CDR3 nucleotides: TGTGCCATCAGTGTGAACCCAGGGAATTCACCCCTCCACTTT. This sequence encodes CAISVNPGNSPLHF.

The chain joins TRBV19 to TRBJ2-1, with TRBD2 matching over 13 bases. The CDR3 is 14 amino acids. Germline V gene data show CDR1 as LNHDA and CDR2 as SQIVND (reference sequence). Trimming cost V 7 bases and J 9 bases; bases outside gene matches: 6. The CDR3 DNA sequence: TGTGCCAGTACTTGGACTAGCGGGGGTGGTGAGCAGTTCTTC. Amino acid sequence: CASTWTSGGGEQFF.

The chain employs TRBV10-3 and TRBJ2-1; no clear D gene. The length of the CDR3 is 14 residues. V was clipped by 4 bases and J by 3 bases, with 10 bases between them. Germline loops: CDR1 ENHRY, CDR2 SYGVKD. The CDR3, as DNA: TGTGCCATCAGTGCTACCTACCTCTACAATGAGCAGTTCTTC. Translated: CAISATYLYNEQFF.

This clone was observed a handful of times. The CDR3 sequence: CAWSWGRYNEQFF. The CDR3 DNA sequence: TGTGCCTGGAGCTGGGGCCGCTACAATGAGCAGTTCTTC. The chain has TRBV30 and TRBJ2-1; weak D call: TRBD1 (5 bases). The CDR3 sequence is 13 residues long. Germline V gene lookup returns CDR1 GTSNPN and CDR2 SVGIG (reference sequence). Trimming cost V 3 bases and J 3 bases, with 9 bases left between them.